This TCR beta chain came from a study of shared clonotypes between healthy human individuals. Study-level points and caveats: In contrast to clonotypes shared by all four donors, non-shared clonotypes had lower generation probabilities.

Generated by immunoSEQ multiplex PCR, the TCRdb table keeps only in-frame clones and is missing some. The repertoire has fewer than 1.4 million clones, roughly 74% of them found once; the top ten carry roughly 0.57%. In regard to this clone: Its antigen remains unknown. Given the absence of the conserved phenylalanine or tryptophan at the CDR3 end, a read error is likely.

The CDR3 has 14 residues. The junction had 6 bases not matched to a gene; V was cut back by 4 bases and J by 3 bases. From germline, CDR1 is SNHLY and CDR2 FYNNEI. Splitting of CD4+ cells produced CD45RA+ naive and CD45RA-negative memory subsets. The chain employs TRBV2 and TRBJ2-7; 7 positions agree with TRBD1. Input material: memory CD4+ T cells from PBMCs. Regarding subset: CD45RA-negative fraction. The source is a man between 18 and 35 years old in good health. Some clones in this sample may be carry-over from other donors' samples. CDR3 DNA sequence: TGTGCCAGCAGTGCACAGGGGTCGTACTACGAGCAGTACCTC. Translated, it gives CASSAQGSYYEQYL.